This section outlines one T cell receptor beta chain sequence together with its context. This entry is derived from a study of blood T cell repertoires in COVID-19. Study overall: The United States, Italy and Spain provided the acute and convalescent COVID-19 samples. T cells, B-cell-depleted T cells, or PBMCs supplied cDNA or gDNA.

The V segment lost 2 bases and the J segment 9 bases; nucleotides outside the gene matches: 4. Germline lookup yields CDR1 ENHRY and CDR2 SYGVKD. The CDR3 sequence is 14 residues long. How the authors handled the data: Cell counts per sample came from amplifying reference gene primers. Measured with immunoSEQ multiplex PCR; TCRdb has only the in-frame clones, and not every one. From that table come the V and J calls and clone size; the DNA was used to work out D and trimming. The sample has around 110,000 clones; about 80% are singletons. The TCR sequence derives from a man in his 70s with active or convalescent COVID-19. V is TRBV10-3 and J is TRBJ2-1, with TRBD2 matching 10 bases. What was sequenced was peripheral blood. The CDR3 DNA follows: TGTGCCATCAGTGAGCCCCTAGCGGGAGCTGAGCAGTTCTTC. Protein: CAISEPLAGAEQFF.